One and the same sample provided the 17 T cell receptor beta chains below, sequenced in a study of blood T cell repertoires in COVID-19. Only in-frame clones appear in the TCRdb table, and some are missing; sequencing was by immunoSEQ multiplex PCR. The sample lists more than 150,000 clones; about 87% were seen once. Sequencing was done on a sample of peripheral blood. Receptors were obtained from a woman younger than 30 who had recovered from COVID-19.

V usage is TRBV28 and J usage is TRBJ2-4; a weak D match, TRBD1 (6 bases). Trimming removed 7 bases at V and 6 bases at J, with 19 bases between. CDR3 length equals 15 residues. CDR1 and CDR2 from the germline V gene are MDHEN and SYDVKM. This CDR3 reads CASTYPTQGRNIQYF. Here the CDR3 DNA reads TGTGCCAGCACCTACCCCACACAGGGCCGAAACATTCAGTACTTC.

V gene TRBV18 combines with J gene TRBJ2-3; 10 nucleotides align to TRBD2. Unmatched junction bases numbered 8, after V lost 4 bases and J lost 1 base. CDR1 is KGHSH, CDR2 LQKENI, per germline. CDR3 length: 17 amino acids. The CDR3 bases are TGTGCCAGCTCACTCCGGTGGCTAGCGGGGGGCACAGATACGCAGTATTTT. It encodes CASSLRWLAGGTDTQYF.

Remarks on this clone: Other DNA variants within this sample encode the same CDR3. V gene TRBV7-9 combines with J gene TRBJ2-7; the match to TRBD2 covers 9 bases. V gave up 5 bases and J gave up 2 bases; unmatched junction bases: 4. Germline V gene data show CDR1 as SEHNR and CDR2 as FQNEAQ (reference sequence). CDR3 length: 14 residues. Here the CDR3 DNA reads TGTGCCAGCAGCCAAGCGGGGGGTGCCTACGAGCAGTACTTC. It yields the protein CASSQAGGAYEQYF.

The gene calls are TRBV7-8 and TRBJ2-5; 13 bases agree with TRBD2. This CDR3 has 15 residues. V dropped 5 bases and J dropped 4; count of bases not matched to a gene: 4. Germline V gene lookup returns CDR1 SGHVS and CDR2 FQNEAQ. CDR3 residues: CASSLGLAGTETQYF. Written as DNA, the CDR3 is TGTGCCAGCAGCCTGGGACTAGCGGGAACAGAGACCCAGTACTTC.

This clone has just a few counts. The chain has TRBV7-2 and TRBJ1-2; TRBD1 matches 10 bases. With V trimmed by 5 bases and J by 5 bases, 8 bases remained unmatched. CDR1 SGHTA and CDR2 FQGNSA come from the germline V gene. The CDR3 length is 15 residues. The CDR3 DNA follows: TGTGCCAGCAGCCTAGGGCTGGGACAGGGGTATGGCTACACCTTC. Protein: CASSLGLGQGYGYTF.

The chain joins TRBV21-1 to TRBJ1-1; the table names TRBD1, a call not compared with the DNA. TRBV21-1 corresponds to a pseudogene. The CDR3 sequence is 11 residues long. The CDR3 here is CASKGDTEAFF. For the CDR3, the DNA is TGTGCCAGCAAGGGGGACACTGAAGCTTTCTTT.

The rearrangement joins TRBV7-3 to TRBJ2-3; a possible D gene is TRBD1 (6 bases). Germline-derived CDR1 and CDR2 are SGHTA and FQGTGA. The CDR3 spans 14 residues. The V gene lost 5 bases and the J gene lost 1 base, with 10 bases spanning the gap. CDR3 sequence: CASSDAGGTDTQYF. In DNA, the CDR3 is TGTGCCAGCAGCGATGCAGGGGGCACAGATACGCAGTATTTT.

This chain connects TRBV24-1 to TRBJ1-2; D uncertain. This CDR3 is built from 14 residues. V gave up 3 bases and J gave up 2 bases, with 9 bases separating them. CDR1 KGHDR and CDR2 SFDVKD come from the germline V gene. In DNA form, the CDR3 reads TGTGCCACCAGTGATACCGGTGAGAACTATGGCTACACCTTC. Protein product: CATSDTGENYGYTF.

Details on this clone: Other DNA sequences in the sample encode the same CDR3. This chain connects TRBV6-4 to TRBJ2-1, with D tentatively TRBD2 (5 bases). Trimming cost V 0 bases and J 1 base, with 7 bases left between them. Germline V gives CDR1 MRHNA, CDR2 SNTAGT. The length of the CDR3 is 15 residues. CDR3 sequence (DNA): TGTGCCAGCAGTGACTCAAGCGGATCCTACAATGAGCAGTTCTTC. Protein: CASSDSSGSYNEQFF.

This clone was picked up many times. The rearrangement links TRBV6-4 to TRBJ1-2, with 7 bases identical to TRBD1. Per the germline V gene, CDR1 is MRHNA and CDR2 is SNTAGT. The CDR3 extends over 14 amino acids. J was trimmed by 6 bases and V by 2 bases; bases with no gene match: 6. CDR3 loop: CASSDGTETNGYTF. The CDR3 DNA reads TGTGCCAGCAGTGACGGGACAGAGACCAATGGCTACACCTTC.

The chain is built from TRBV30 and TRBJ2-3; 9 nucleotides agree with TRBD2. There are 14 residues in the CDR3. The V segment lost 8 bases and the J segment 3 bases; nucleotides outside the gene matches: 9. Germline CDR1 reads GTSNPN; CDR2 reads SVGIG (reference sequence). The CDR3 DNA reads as TGTGCCGGCCTGCGACTAGCGGTTACAGATACGCAGTATTTT. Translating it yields CAGLRLAVTDTQYF.

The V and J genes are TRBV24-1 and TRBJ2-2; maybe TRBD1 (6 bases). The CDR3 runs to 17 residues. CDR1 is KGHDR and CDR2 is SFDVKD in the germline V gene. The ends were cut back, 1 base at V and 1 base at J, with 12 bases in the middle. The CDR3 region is CATSDFQGKGNTGELFF. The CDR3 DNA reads TGTGCCACCAGTGATTTTCAGGGGAAGGGGAACACCGGGGAGCTGTTTTTT.

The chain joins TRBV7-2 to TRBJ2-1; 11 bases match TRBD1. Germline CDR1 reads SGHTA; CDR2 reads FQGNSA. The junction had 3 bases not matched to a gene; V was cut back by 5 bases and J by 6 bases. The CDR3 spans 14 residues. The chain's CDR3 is CASSVGQGGNEQFF. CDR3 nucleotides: TGTGCCAGCAGCGTGGGACAGGGGGGCAATGAGCAGTTCTTC.

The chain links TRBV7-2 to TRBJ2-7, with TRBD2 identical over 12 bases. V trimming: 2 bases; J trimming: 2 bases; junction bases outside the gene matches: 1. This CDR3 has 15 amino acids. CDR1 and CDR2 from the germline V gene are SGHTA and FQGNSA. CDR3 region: CASSLTSGGPYEQYF. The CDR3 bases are TGTGCCAGCAGCTTAACTAGCGGGGGGCCCTACGAGCAGTACTTC.

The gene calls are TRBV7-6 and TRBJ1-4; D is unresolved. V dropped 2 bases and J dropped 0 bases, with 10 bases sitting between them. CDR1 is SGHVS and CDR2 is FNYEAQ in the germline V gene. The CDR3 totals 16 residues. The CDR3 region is CASSLQTPSTNEKLFF. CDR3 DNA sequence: TGTGCCAGCAGCTTACAAACACCCTCAACTAATGAAAAACTGTTTTTT. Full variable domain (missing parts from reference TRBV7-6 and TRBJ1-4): GAGVSQSPRYKVTKRGQDVALRCDPISGHVSLYWYRQALGQGPEFLTYFNYEAQQDKSGLPNDRFSAERPEGSISTLTIQRTEQRDSAMYRCASSLQTPSTNEKLFFGSGTQLSVL.

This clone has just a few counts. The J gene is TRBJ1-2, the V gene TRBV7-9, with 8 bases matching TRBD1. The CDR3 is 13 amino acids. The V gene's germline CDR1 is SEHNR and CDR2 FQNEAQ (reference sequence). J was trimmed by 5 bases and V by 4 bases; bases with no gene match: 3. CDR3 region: CASSYGQGYGYTF. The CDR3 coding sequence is TGTGCCAGCAGCTACGGACAGGGATATGGCTACACCTTC.

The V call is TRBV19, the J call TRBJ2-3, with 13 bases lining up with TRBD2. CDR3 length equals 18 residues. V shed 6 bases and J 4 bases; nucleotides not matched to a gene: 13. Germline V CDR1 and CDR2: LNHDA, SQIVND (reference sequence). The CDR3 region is CASRSHSGLAGRADTQYF. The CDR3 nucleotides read TGTGCCAGTAGATCTCACTCGGGACTAGCGGGGAGGGCAGATACGCAGTATTTT.